This T cell receptor beta chain came from a study of radiation and T cells in renal cell carcinoma. Study-level findings and limits: No pretreatment tumor biopsies were available for baseline clonotypes. In nephrectomy-only tumors, top 100 clonotypes averaged approximately 40%, versus 54% irradiated.

This sample's treatment: 15 Gy SBRT to primary tumor, nephrectomy 4 weeks later. Nephrectomy followed 15 Gy stereotactic body radiation by 4 weeks. Clear cell pathology was present in this patient's renal cell carcinoma. Generated by immunoSEQ multiplex PCR, the TCRdb table keeps only in-frame clones and is missing some. Of 18,000 or so clones detected, less than 65% appear once; the ten largest clones hold roughly 10%. With regard to this clone: The target antigen is unknown.

V gave up 5 bases and J gave up 1 base, with 13 bases separating them. This CDR3 contains 15 residues. CDR1 is SGHAT and CDR2 is FQNNGV in the germline V gene. The sequencing here drew on tumor tissue, taken from a patient whose treatment included radiotherapy and nephrectomy. The chain combines TRBV11-2 with TRBJ2-3; D is undetermined. The receptor was isolated from a man aged 50 or older with renal cell carcinoma. The CDR3 is CASSPYRLGTDTQYF. CDR3 DNA sequence: TGTGCCAGCAGCCCCTACCGATTGGGCACAGATACGCAGTATTTT.